The entry below gives a single T cell receptor (beta chain) sequence along with its context. The antigen remains undetermined. Time point reported: blood 4 weeks post-SBRT, at nephrectomy. Treatment defined: 15 Gy SBRT to primary tumor, nephrectomy 4 weeks later. The data derive from a study of radiation and T cells in renal cell carcinoma. Germline values: CDR1 LNHDA, CDR2 SQIVND (reference sequence). This CDR3 spans 15 amino acids. The J segment lost 4 bases and the V segment lost 2 bases, leaving 3 bases of the junction unmatched. Measured with immunoSEQ multiplex PCR; TCRdb has only the in-frame clones, and not every one. The sample records fewer than 200,000 clones, about 88% being singletons. Whole-study findings and limits: From baseline, blood top tumor clonotypes peaked at 2 weeks post-radiation.

This clonotype was obtained from a woman aged 45-65 years with renal cell carcinoma. The specimen comprised blood, sampled from a patient whose treatment included radiotherapy and nephrectomy. This sequence joins TRBV19 and TRBJ1-5; 9 bases agree with TRBD1. The CDR3 reads CASSIFGQGNQPQHF. CDR3 DNA sequence: TGTGCCAGTAGTATATTTGGACAGGGGAATCAGCCCCAGCATTTT.